The 25 T cell receptor beta chains in this list originate from one sample, sequenced in a study of cytomegalovirus exposure and HLA in healthy donors. PCR primers comprised 60 Vbeta and 13 Jbeta primers. Assay used: immunoSEQ multiplex PCR; TCRdb lists only in-frame clones, some missing. The sample consists of approximately 150,000 clones, around four fifths of them appearing once. Sequences were obtained from PBMCs. The source is a woman aged 50 to 65 in good health and CMV-seronegative.

The chain is built from TRBV19 and TRBJ1-2; D is unresolved. The germline V gene has CDR1 LNHDA and CDR2 SQIVND (reference sequence). V lost 7 bases to trimming and J lost 7 bases, with 16 bases between them. The CDR3 covers 13 residues. In nucleotides, the CDR3 is TGTGCCAGTACCCCCGGGGAGGGCGGTGGCTACACCTTC. Translated: CASTPGEGGGYTF.

V gene TRBV5-4 combines with J gene TRBJ2-1; D is undetermined. Germline V gene data show CDR1 as SGHNT and CDR2 as YYREEE (reference sequence). V lost 5 bases, J lost 5 bases, and 17 bases lay in between. The CDR3 has 15 amino acids. CDR3 DNA: TGTGCCAGCAGTTCCCCCATAGGCGCGGACAATGAGCAGTTCTTC. It codes for CASSSPIGADNEQFF.

The chain employs TRBV7-9 and TRBJ2-5; D is ambiguous. V lost 5 bases and J lost 0, with 13 bases in between. Per the germline V gene, CDR1 is SEHNR and CDR2 is FQNEAQ (reference sequence). This CDR3 has 15 residues. CDR3 in DNA: TGTGCCAGCAGCCCCACTCGAAGTCACCAAGAGACCCAGTACTTC. It is translated as CASSPTRSHQETQYF.

The genes are TRBV19 and TRBJ2-5; 11 nucleotides match TRBD2. Germline CDR1 is LNHDA and CDR2 is SQIVND (reference sequence). CDR3 size: 17 residues. With 4 bases clipped from V and 3 bases from J, the junction kept 10 bases outside the gene matches. CDR3 protein: CASSKGTLTSGKETQYF. CDR3 in DNA: TGTGCCAGTAGTAAGGGTACGTTGACTAGCGGGAAAGAGACCCAGTACTTC.

This CDR3 reads CASSPAGDRDNQPQHF. The CDR3, as DNA: TGTGCCAGTAGTCCCGCGGGGGACAGGGACAATCAGCCCCAGCATTTT. This chain connects TRBV19 to TRBJ1-5, with 9 bases identical to TRBD1. Germline V CDR1 and CDR2: LNHDA, SQIVND (reference sequence). V shed 5 bases, J shed 3 bases, and the junction held 8 bases outside the gene matches. The CDR3 is 16 amino acids.

The chain has TRBV5-4 and TRBJ2-7; 9 nucleotides agree with TRBD1. Germline values: CDR1 SGHNT, CDR2 YYREEE (reference sequence). There are 14 residues in the CDR3. Trimming took 4 bases from V and 1 from J; bases not matched to a gene: 3. CDR3 bases: TGTGCCAGCAGCACCGGGACAGGGTCCTACGAGCAGTACTTC. It yields the protein CASSTGTGSYEQYF. Complete variable domain (other parts from reference TRBV5-4 and TRBJ2-7): ETGVTQSPTHLIKTRGQQVTLRCSSQSGHNTVSWYQQALGQGPQFIFQYYREEENGRGNFPPRFSGLQFPNYSSELNVNALELDDSALYLCASSTGTGSYEQYFGPGTRLTVT.

The chain links TRBV11-2 to TRBJ2-7; tentative D call: TRBD1 (5 bases). Germline V gene lookup returns CDR1 SGHAT and CDR2 FQNNGV. CDR3 length equals 15 residues. V was pared by 6 bases and J by 0 bases, with 15 bases between. The CDR3 DNA follows: TGTGCCAGCAGTACAGGATGGGGAAGCTCCTACGAGCAGTACTTC. As protein: CASSTGWGSSYEQYF.

The gene calls are TRBV18 and TRBJ1-1; possible D gene TRBD1, 5 bases. V lost 4 bases and J lost 2, with 11 bases in between. The CDR3 loop spans 14 amino acids. Per germline, CDR1 KGHSH and CDR2 LQKENI. The CDR3 sequence is CASSRGQGNTEAFF. For the CDR3, the DNA is TGTGCCAGCTCACGGGGTCAGGGAAACACTGAAGCTTTCTTT.

V usage is TRBV6-5 and J usage is TRBJ1-2; 11 nucleotides match TRBD1. V trimming: 2 bases; J trimming: 5 bases; junction bases outside the gene matches: 7. Germline V CDR1 and CDR2: MNHEY, SVGAGI. CDR3 size: 16 residues. The CDR3 loop reads CASSYRTGGEGYGYTF. DNA of the CDR3: TGTGCCAGCAGTTACCGGACAGGGGGCGAGGGATATGGCTACACCTTC.

The V and J genes are TRBV18 and TRBJ1-3; possible D gene TRBD1, 5 bases. CDR1 and CDR2 from the germline V gene are KGHSH and LQKENI. Trimming stripped 1 base from V and 8 bases from J, with 12 bases between. The CDR3 runs 14 residues. The CDR3 reads CASSPRQGQDTIYF. The CDR3 DNA is TGTGCCAGCTCACCACGGCAGGGCCAGGACACCATATATTTT. The whole variable domain, filled in from reference TRBV18 and TRBJ1-3, reads NAGVMQNPRHLVRRRGQEARLRCSPMKGHSHVYWYRQLPEEGLKFMVYLQKENIIDESGMPKERFSAEFPKEGPSILRIQQVVRGDSAAYFCASSPRQGQDTIYFGEGSWLTVV.

The gene calls are TRBV13 and TRBJ2-1, with D tentatively TRBD2 (6 bases). Germline lookup yields CDR1 PRHDT and CDR2 FYEKMQ (reference sequence). This CDR3 is built from 14 residues. V was pared by 4 bases and J by 6 bases, with 13 bases between. The CDR3 region is CASSSRLERNEQFF. CDR3 nucleotides: TGTGCCAGCAGCTCCCGACTAGAGCGCAATGAGCAGTTCTTC.

This clone was detected a few times. This sequence joins TRBV28 and TRBJ1-1; 8 bases fit TRBD1. The length of the CDR3 is 13 residues. CDR1 MDHEN and CDR2 SYDVKM come from the germline V gene. V shed 8 bases, J shed 4 bases, and the junction held 6 bases outside the gene matches. The CDR3 DNA sequence: TGTGCCAGCGACAGGGGTAGGATCACTGAAGCTTTCTTT. This encodes CASDRGRITEAFF.

CDR3 sequence: CSVETSGMRTGELFF. DNA for the CDR3: TGCAGCGTTGAAACTAGCGGGATGAGAACCGGGGAGCTGTTTTTT. The chain has TRBV29-1 and TRBJ2-2; 10 nucleotides match TRBD2. The length of the CDR3 is 15 residues. The V gene's germline CDR1 is SQVTM and CDR2 ANQGSEA. V was clipped by 2 bases and J by 5 bases; unmatched bases: 5.

This chain links TRBV4-1 with TRBJ2-7, with 9 bases identical to TRBD2. This CDR3 comprises 17 residues. The J segment lost 2 bases and the V segment lost 6 bases, leaving 14 bases of the junction unmatched. Germline V CDR1 and CDR2: MGHRA, YSYEKL. In DNA form, the CDR3 reads TGCGCCAGCAGACAACTAATGTACGGCGGGGGGGCCTACGAGCAGTACTTC. Translating gives CASRQLMYGGGAYEQYF.

A few counts support this clone. This chain links TRBV6-5 with TRBJ1-1, with D unclear. This CDR3 has 12 residues. CDR1 MNHEY and CDR2 SVGAGI come from the germline V gene. V lost 7 bases, J lost 8 bases, and 14 bases lay in between. CDR3 amino acids: CASKRGGGEAFF. In DNA, the CDR3 is TGTGCCAGCAAACGGGGAGGAGGAGAAGCTTTCTTT.

The chain uses TRBV5-1 and TRBJ2-7, with a tentative D call TRBD2 (6 bases). The CDR3 loop spans 13 amino acids. CDR1 and CDR2 from the germline V gene are SGHRS and YFSETQ. With 4 bases removed from V and 6 bases from J, the gap between germline ends came to 14 bases. The CDR3 is CASSPFSGVEQYF. The CDR3 DNA follows: TGCGCCAGCAGCCCTTTTTCGGGGGTCGAGCAGTACTTC.

This chain connects TRBV9 to TRBJ2-5; 8 nucleotides line up with TRBD2. There are 16 residues in the CDR3. Germline V lookup: CDR1 SGDLS, CDR2 YYNGEE. V shed 0 bases and J 1 base; nucleotides not matched to a gene: 5. The CDR3 region is CASSVGRAGGQETQYF. The CDR3 DNA reads as TGTGCCAGCAGCGTAGGCCGGGCGGGAGGCCAAGAGACCCAGTACTTC.

V is TRBV7-8 and J is TRBJ1-5; 9 positions agree with TRBD1. The V and J ends lost 5 bases and 10 bases, in that order; junction bases with no gene match: 9. The germline V gene encodes CDR1 SGHVS and CDR2 FQNEAQ. The CDR3 runs to 14 residues. CDR3 coding DNA: TGTGCCAGCAGCCACGGACAGGGGTGGTGTCCCCAGCATTTT. Protein product: CASSHGQGWCPQHF. The whole variable domain, remainder taken from reference TRBV7-8 and TRBJ1-5, is GAGVSQSPRYKVAKRGQDVALRCDPISGHVSLFWYQQALGQGPEFLTYFQNEAQLDKSGLPSDRFFAERPEGSVSTLKIQRTQQEDSAVYLCASSHGQGWCPQHFGDGTRLSIL.

This rearrangement joins TRBV6-5 to TRBJ1-2, with TRBD1 identical over 7 bases. The trim removed 6 bases at V and 2 bases at J, leaving 9 bases unmatched. The CDR3 length is 15 residues. Germline CDR1 MNHEY, CDR2 SVGAGI. CDR3 bases: TGTGCCAGCAGCCCCCCCGGGACAGTGAACTATGGCTACACCTTC. This sequence encodes CASSPPGTVNYGYTF.

This clone occurred once. The germline gene is not matched at one end of the junction; a read error may be the cause. The chain has TRBV10-3 and TRBJ1-5; D gene unclear. Per germline, CDR1 ENHRY and CDR2 SYGVKD. This CDR3 is built from 16 residues. CDR3 amino acids: CAVSEGTVYSNQPQHF. The CDR3 nucleotides read TGTGCCGTCAGTGAGGGTACAGTTTATAGCAATCAGCCCCAGCATTTT.

The chain employs TRBV11-2 and TRBJ2-4, with a weak D call TRBD2 (5 bases). This CDR3 spans 16 amino acids. Deletions cut 1 base from V and 1 base from J, with 11 bases between. Germline V gene sequence: CDR1 SGHAT, CDR2 FQNNGV. CDR3 DNA: TGTGCCAGCAGCTTAGGAGCGGATGGGGCCAAAAACATTCAGTACTTC. Its protein product is CASSLGADGAKNIQYF.

The V and J genes are TRBV11-1 and TRBJ2-7, with TRBD1 matching over 8 bases. CDR3 length: 14 residues. Germline assignment: CDR1 SGHAT and CDR2 FQDESV (reference sequence). Trimming removed 6 bases from V and 2 bases from J; junction bases left unmatched: 6. The CDR3 here is CASSLQGDPYEQYF. DNA for the CDR3: TGTGCCAGCAGTTTACAGGGGGACCCCTACGAGCAGTACTTC.

V gene TRBV7-2 combines with J gene TRBJ1-4; 8 nucleotides line up with TRBD1. Unmatched junction bases numbered 8, after V lost 7 bases and J lost 10 bases. The V gene's germline CDR1 is SGHTA and CDR2 FQGNSA. CDR3 length: 13 residues. The chain's CDR3 is CASTDRDRTKLFF. The CDR3 DNA sequence: TGTGCCAGCACCGACAGGGACAGGACAAAACTGTTTTTT.

The rearrangement joins TRBV28 to TRBJ2-1, with a weak D call TRBD2 (6 bases). Trimming removed 10 bases from V and 5 bases from J, with 12 bases in between. In germline, CDR1 is MDHEN, CDR2 SYDVKM. The CDR3 length is 12 residues. CDR3 in DNA: TGTGCCACCAAAACTAGCCACAATGAGCAGTTCTTC. Translating gives CATKTSHNEQFF.

Only a few counts were recorded for this clone. The gene calls are TRBV10-2 and TRBJ2-7, with 10 bases matching TRBD1. Germline CDR1 and CDR2: WSHSY and SAAADI. This CDR3 has 13 amino acids. After removal of 8 bases from V and 6 bases from J, the junction contained 7 bases not matched to a gene. The DNA of the CDR3 is TGCGCCAGCGCGACAGGGGGCAAAGGCGAGCAGTACTTC. Amino acid sequence: CASATGGKGEQYF.